This T cell receptor (beta chain) was captured by sequencing in a study of identical twins. Points from the study as a whole: Out-of-frame alpha sequences common to twins were enriched for low generation probability. Abundant beta clonotypes from cord blood bore fewer insertions; memory repertoires lacked this pattern.

TCRdb re-analysed the 5' RACE reads in MiXCR, keeping a single row per CDR3 protein. The sample contains a few hundred thousand distinct CDR3 sequences, around a tenth of which appear only once. The CDR3 contains 14 residues. CDR1 is SGHRS and CDR2 is YFSETQ in the germline V gene. Trimming removed 4 bases from V and 4 bases from J, with 14 bases in between. In its sample, this clonotype was seen many times. Antigen: not known. Only healthy Caucasians were included as donors. These same records also appear under a second study, on yellow fever vaccine responses in identical twins. That source notes: Reportedly, twins showed a vaccine T cell response that looked partly convergent and partly personalized.

This chain joins TRBV5-1 and TRBJ1-2; D is undetermined. This clonotype originated in a woman aged 18-29 years in good health. The source material was PBMCs. CDR3 amino acids: CASSPGSRTYGYTF. In nucleotides, the CDR3 is TGCGCCAGCAGCCCCGGGAGCAGGACCTATGGCTACACCTTC.